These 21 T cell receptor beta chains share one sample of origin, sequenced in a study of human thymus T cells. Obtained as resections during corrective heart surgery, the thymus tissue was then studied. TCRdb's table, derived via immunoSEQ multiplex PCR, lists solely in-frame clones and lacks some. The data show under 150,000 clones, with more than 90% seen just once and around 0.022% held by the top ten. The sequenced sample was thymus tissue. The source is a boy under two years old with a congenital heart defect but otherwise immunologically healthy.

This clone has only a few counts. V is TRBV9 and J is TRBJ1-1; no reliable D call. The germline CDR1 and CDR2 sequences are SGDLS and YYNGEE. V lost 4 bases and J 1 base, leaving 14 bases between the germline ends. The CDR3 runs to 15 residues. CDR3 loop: CASSSRGYSNTEAFF. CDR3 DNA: TGTGCCAGCAGCTCCCGGGGATACTCGAACACTGAAGCTTTCTTT. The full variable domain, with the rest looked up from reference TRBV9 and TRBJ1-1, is DSGVTQTPKHLITATGQRVTLRCSPRSGDLSVYWYQQSLDQGLQFLIQYYNGEERAKGNILERFSAQQFPDLHSELNLSSLELGDSALYFCASSSRGYSNTEAFFGQGTRLTVV.

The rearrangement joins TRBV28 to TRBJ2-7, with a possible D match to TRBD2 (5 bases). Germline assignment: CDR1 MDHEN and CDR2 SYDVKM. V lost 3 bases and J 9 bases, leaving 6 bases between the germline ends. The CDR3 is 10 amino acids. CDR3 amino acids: CASSLGRQYF. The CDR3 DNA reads TGTGCCAGCAGTTTGGGGAGGCAGTACTTC.

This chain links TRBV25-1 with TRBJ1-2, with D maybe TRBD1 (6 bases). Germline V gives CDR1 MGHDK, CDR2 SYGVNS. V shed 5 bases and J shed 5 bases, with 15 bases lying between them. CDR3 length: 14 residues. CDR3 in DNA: TGTGCCAGCAGTAACCCGGGACATATTTATGGCTACACCTTC. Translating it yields CASSNPGHIYGYTF.

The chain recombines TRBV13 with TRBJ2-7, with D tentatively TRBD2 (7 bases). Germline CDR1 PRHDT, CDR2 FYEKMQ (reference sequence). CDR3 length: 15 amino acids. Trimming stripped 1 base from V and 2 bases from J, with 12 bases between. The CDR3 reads CASSLVRGATYEQYF. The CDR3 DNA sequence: TGTGCCAGCAGCTTAGTACGGGGGGCCACCTACGAGCAGTACTTC.

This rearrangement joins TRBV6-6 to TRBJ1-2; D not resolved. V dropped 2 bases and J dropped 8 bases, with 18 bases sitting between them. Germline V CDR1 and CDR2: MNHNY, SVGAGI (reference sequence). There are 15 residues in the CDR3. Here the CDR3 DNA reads TGTGCCAGCAGTTACGCTATACAGTCACGACGCGGCTACACCTTC. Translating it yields CASSYAIQSRRGYTF.

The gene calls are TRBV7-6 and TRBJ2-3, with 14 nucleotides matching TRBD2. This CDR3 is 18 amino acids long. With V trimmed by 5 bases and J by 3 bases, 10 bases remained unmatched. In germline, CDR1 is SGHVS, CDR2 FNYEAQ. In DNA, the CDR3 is TGTGCCAGCAGCAAATCGACTAGCGGGGGGGCAATAACAGATACGCAGTATTTT. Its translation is CASSKSTSGGAITDTQYF.

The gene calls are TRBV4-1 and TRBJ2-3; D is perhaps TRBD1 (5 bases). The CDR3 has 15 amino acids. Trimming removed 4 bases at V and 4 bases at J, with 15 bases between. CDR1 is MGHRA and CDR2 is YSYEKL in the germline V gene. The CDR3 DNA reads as TGCGCCAGCAGCCGGAAGCCGGACAAGGCAGATACGCAGTATTTT. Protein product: CASSRKPDKADTQYF.

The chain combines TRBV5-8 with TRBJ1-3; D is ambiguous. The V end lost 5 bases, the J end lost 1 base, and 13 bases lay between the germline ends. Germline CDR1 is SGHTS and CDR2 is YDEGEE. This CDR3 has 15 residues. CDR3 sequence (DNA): TGTGCCAGCAGTTCGGGCCTCCTATCTGGAAACACCATATATTTT. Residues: CASSSGLLSGNTIYF. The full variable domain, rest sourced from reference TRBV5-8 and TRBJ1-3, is EAGVTQSPTHLIKTRGQQATLRCSPISGHTSVYWYQQALGLGLQFLLWYDEGEERNRGNFPPRFSGRQFPNYSSELNVNALELEDSALYLCASSSGLLSGNTIYFGEGSWLTVV.

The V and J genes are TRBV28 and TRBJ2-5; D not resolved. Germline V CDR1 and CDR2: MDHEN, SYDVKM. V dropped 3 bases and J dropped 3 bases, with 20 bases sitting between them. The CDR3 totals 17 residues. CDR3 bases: TGTGCCAGCAGTTTCTTGGACCTCTCCCGCGGAGAAGAGACCCAGTACTTC. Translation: CASSFLDLSRGEETQYF.

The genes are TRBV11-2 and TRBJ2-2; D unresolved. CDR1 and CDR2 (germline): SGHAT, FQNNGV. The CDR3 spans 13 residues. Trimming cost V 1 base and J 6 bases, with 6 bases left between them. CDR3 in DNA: TGTGCCAGCAGCTTAGCAGGCTCCGGGGAGCTGTTTTTT. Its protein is CASSLAGSGELFF.

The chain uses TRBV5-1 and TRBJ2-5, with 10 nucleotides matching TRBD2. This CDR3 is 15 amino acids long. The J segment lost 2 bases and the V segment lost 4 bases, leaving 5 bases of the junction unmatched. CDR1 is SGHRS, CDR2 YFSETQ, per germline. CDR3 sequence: CASSAGTSVQETQYF. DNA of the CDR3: TGCGCCAGCAGCGCCGGGACTAGCGTACAAGAGACCCAGTACTTC.

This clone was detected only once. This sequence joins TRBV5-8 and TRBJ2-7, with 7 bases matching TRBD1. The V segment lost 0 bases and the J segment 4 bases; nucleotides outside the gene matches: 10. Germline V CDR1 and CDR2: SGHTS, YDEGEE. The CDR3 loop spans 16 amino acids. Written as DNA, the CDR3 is TGTGCCAGCAGCTTGGCCAATTGGACAGGCGGTTACGAGCAGTACTTC. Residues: CASSLANWTGGYEQYF.

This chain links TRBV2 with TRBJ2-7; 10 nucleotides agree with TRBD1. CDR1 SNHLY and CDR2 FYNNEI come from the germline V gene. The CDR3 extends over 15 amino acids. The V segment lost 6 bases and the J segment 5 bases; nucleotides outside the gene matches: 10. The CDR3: CASREDRGWKNEQYF. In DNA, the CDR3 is TGTGCCAGCAGAGAGGACAGGGGGTGGAAGAACGAGCAGTACTTC.

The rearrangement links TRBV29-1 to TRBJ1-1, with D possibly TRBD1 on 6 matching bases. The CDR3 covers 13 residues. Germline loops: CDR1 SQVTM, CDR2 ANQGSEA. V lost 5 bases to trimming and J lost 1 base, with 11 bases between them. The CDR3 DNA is TGCAGCGTTATCAGGGGCCGGAACACTGAAGCTTTCTTT. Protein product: CSVIRGRNTEAFF. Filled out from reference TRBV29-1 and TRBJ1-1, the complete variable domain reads SAVISQKPSRDICQRGTSLTIQCQVDSQVTMMFWYRQQPGQSLTLIATANQGSEATYESGFVIDKFPISRPNLTFSTLTVSNMSPEDSSIYLCSVIRGRNTEAFFGQGTRLTVV.

CDR3 sequence: CASSPLPNLNTEAFF. The CDR3 coding sequence is TGTGCCAGCAGCCCCCTTCCCAACCTAAACACTGAAGCTTTCTTT. This chain uses TRBV5-5 with TRBJ1-1; unclear D gene. Trimming cost V 4 bases and J 2 bases, with 15 bases left between them. The V gene's germline CDR1 is SGHKS and CDR2 YYEKEE (reference sequence). CDR3 length equals 15 residues. Full variable domain (remainder filled in from reference TRBV5-5 and TRBJ1-1): DAGVTQSPTHLIKTRGQQVTLRCSPISGHKSVSWYQQVLGQGPQFIFQYYEKEERGRGNFPDRFSARQFPNYSSELNVNALLLGDSALYLCASSPLPNLNTEAFFGQGTRLTVV.

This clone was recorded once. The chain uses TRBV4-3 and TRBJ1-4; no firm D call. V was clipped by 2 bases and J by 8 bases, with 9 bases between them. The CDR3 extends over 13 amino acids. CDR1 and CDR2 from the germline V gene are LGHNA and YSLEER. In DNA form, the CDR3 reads TGCGCCAGCAGCCAATCCCCGGGGGAAAAACTGTTTTTT. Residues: CASSQSPGEKLFF.

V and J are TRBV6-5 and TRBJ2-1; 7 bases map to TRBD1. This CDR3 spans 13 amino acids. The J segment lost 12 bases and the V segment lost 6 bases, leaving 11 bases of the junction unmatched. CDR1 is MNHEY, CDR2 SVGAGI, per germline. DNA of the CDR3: TGTGCCAGCAGCTCCTCCCTCCGGGACAGGCAGTTCTTC. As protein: CASSSSLRDRQFF.

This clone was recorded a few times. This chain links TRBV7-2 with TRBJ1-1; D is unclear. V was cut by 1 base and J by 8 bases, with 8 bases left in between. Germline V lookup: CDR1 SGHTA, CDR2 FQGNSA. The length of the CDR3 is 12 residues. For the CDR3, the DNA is TGTGCCAGCAGCTTAGATGAGGGAGAAGCTTTCTTT. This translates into CASSLDEGEAFF.

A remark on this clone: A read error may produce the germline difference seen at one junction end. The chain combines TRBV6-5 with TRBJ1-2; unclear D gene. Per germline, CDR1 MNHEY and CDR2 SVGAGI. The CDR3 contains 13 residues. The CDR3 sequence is CASSYGDFYGCTF. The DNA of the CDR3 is TGTGCCAGCAGTTACGGAGACTTCTATGGCTGCACCTTC.

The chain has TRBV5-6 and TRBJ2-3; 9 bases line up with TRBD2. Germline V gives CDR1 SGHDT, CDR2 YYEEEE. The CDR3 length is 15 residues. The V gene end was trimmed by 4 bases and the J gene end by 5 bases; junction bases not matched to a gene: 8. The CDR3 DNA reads TGTGCCAGCAGCCCAAGCGGGGGGCGGATAGATACGCAGTATTTT. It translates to CASSPSGGRIDTQYF.

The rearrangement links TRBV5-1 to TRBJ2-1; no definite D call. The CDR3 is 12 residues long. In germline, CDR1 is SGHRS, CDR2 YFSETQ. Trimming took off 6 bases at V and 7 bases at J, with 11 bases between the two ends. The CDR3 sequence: CASTLVGNEQFF. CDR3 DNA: TGCGCCAGCACCCTGGTGGGGAATGAGCAGTTCTTC.